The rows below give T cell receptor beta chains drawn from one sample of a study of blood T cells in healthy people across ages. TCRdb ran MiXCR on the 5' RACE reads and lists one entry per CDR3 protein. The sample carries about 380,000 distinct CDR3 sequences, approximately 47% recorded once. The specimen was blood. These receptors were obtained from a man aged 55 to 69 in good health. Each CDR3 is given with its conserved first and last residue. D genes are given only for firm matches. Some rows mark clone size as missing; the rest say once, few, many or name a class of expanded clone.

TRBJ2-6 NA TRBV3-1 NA TGTGCCAGCAGCCAAGACAGGCAGAGCTCTGGGGCCAACGTCCTGACTTTC CASSQDRQSSGANVLTF
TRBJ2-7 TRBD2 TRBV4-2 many TGTGCCAGCAGCCAGGTCCCACCTAGCGGGAGGGCCCACGAGCAGTACTTC CASSQVPPSGRAHEQYF
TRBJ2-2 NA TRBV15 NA TGTGCCACCCCGACGGCGGGGAACACCGGGGAGCTGTTTTTT CATPTAGNTGELFF
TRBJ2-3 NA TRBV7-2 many TGTGCCAGCAGCTTTTCAAGAGATACGCAGTATTTT CASSFSRDTQYF
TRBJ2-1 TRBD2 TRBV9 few TGTGCCAGCAGTGATCTAGCGGGAGCATTCTATGAGCAGTTCTTC CASSDLAGAFYEQFF
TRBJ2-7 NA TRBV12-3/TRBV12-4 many TGTGCCAGCAGCCCGGGAAGGGACTACGAGCAGTACTTC CASSPGRDYEQYF
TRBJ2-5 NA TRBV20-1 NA TGCAGTGCTAGAGACAGGGACCGACGGGAGACCCAGTACTTC CSARDRDRRETQYF
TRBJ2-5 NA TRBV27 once TGTGCCAGCAGTCCCCGGGACGTCGTAGGGGAGACCCAGTACTTC CASSPRDVVGETQYF
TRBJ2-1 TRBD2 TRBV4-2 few TGTGCCAGCAGCCAAGTCGGGGGACTAGCGGGAGTCAGACGGGGTAATGAGCAGTTCTTC CASSQVGGLAGVRRGNEQFF
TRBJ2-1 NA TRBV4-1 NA TGCGCCAGCAGCCGAGAACTTCCGGGGTCTGGGAATGAGCAGTTCTTC CASSRELPGSGNEQFF
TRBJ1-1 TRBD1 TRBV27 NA TGTGCCAGCAGTTTTCTCGTCCTATTGGGGACAGGAGGAAACACTGAAGCTTTCTTT CASSFLVLLGTGGNTEAFF
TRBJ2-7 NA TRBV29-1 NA TGCAGCGTTTTGCAGGGGCCCTCCTCCTACGATGAGCAGTACTTC CSVLQGPSSYDEQYF
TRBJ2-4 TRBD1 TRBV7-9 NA TGTGCCAGCAGCTTAATCGGGACAGGGGTTATTCAGTACTTC CASSLIGTGVIQYF
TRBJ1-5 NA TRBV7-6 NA TGTGCCAGCAGCCCACGGACCAATCAGCCCCAGCATTTT CASSPRTNQPQHF
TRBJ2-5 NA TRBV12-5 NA TGTGCTAGTGGTTCCGGCTCTAAAGAGACCCAGTACTTC CASGSGSKETQYF
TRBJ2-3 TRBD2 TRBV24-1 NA TGTGCCACCAGTGACCCTCTGGGACTAGCAGACGCAGATACGCAGTATTTT CATSDPLGLADADTQYF
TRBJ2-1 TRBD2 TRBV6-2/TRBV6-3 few TGTGCCAGCAGCCCCGGGACTAGCGGGAGGACGACCTACAATGAGCAGTTCTTC CASSPGTSGRTTYNEQFF
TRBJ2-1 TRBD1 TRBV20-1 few TGCAGTGCTACGACCGGGACAGCCAGTAGATGGGAGCAGTTCTTC CSATTGTASRWEQFF
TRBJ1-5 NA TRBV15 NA TGTGCCACCAGCAGGGATCAGGCGAAGGGTCAGCCCCAGCATTTT CATSRDQAKGQPQHF
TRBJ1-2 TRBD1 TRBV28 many TGTGCCAGCAGTACACCGGGACAGGGCCGGGGCTACACCTTC CASSTPGQGRGYTF
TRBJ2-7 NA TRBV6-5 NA TGTGCCAGCAGTTACTCGCGGGACAGAACCTACGAGCAGTACTTC CASSYSRDRTYEQYF
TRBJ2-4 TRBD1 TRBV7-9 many TGTGCCAGCAGCGACCGGGACAGGGGGCGCTTAGACATTCAGTACTTC CASSDRDRGRLDIQYF
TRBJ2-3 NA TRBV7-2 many TGTGCCAGCAGCCATTCGCGAGCAGATACGCAGTATTTT CASSHSRADTQYF
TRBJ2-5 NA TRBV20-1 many TGCAGTGCTAGAGGAGGGGGTGGGCGAGGGGGGATATTGGAGACCCAGTACTTC CSARGGGGRGGILETQYF
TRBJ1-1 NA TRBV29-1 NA TGCAGCGGCGGAGTAGGGCTTAGTAACACTGAAGCTTTCTTT CSGGVGLSNTEAFF
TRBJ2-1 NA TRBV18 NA TGTGCCAGCTCACCGTCCCGGGACAAACCCGGTAGCTCCTACAATGAGCAGTTCTTC CASSPSRDKPGSSYNEQFF
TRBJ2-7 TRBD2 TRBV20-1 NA TGCAGTGCTCCGGGGGGGGCGACCTACGAGCAGTACTTC CSAPGGATYEQYF
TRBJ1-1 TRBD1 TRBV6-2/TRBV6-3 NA TGTGCCAGCAGCCGCGACAGGGCGAACACTGAAGCTTTCTTT CASSRDRANTEAFF
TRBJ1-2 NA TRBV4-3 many TGCGCCAGCAGCCAAGACACAGGAAGCTATGGCTACACCTTC CASSQDTGSYGYTF
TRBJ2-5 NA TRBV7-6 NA TGTGCCAGCAGCTTAATAGCGGAGGGTCGTGAGGCCCAGTACTTC CASSLIAEGREAQYF
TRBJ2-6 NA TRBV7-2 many TGTGCCAGCAGCTTAGACAGCTCTGGGGCCAACGTCCTGACTTTC CASSLDSSGANVLTF
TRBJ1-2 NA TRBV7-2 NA TGTGCCAGCACCTACGATGGGTTCGTCGGCTACACCTTC CASTYDGFVGYTF
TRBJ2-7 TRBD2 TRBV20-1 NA TGCAGTGCTAGAGACGGCCGCTCGGCTAGCGGGAGGGTGGGGGAGCAGTACTTC CSARDGRSASGRVGEQYF
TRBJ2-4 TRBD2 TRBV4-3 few TGCGCCAGCAGCCAAGATCTGGTAGGGACTAGCGTAAACATTCAGTACTTC CASSQDLVGTSVNIQYF
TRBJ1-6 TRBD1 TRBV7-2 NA TGTGCCAGCTCCCAGGGGGCGAAGAATTCACCCCTCCACTTT CASSQGAKNSPLHF
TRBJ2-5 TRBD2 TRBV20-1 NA TGCAGTGCTAGAGCTTTCGGTCTAGCGGGGGGAGAGACCCAGTACTTC CSARAFGLAGGETQYF
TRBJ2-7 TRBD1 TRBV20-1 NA TGCAGTGCCAGGGACAGTAAAGTCTCCTACGAGCAGTACTTC CSARDSKVSYEQYF